Below, 28 T cell receptor beta chains from the same sample are listed, as sequenced in a study of T cell responses to AZD1222 COVID-19 vaccine. Sequencing used immunoSEQ multiplex PCR; TCRdb keeps in-frame clones, though not all of them. This table holds roughly 180,000 clones, around 90% found once. The sequences come from peripheral blood, collected 28 days after the second AZD1222 dose. Receptors were obtained from an adult who received the AZD1222 COVID-19 vaccine.

The J gene is TRBJ1-1, the V gene TRBV7-6, with 8 bases identical to TRBD1. The CDR3 has 14 residues. Germline loops: CDR1 SGHVS, CDR2 FNYEAQ. V trimming: 5 bases; J trimming: 4 bases; junction bases outside the gene matches: 6. CDR3 sequence reads: CASSTGQGGTEAFF. The CDR3 DNA reads as TGTGCCAGCAGCACCGGACAGGGAGGCACTGAAGCTTTCTTT.

The genes are TRBV5-4 and TRBJ2-3, with D uncertain. Germline loops: CDR1 SGHNT, CDR2 YYREEE (reference sequence). The CDR3 consists of 12 residues. V was trimmed by 3 bases and J by 4 bases, leaving 6 bases between them. CDR3 DNA sequence: TGTGCCAGCAGCTCTACGGCAGATACGCAGTATTTT. Residues: CASSSTADTQYF.

The CDR3 coding sequence is TGTGCCAGCAGTTATGGGGTGGCAGATACGCAGTATTTT. Protein product: CASSYGVADTQYF. This chain joins TRBV6-5 and TRBJ2-3; unclear D gene. Germline V lookup: CDR1 MNHEY, CDR2 SVGAGI. The V and J ends lost 3 bases and 4 bases respectively, with 8 bases between them. CDR3 length: 13 residues.

The chain joins TRBV21-1 to TRBJ2-4; the tabulated D call, TRBD2, remains unverified against the DNA. TRBV21-1 is shown as a pseudogene. The CDR3 is 15 residues long. This CDR3 reads CASSPSGLAKNIQYF. CDR3 bases: TGTGCCAGCAGCCCCTCGGGTCTAGCCAAAAACATTCAGTACTTC.

This clone was seen once. This chain joins TRBV5-1 and TRBJ2-1; TRBD2 matches at 9 bases. The CDR3 totals 14 residues. J gave up 7 bases and V 6 bases, and 8 bases lay outside the gene matches. CDR1 and CDR2 from the germline V gene are SGHRS and YFSETQ. The CDR3 is CASTRALAGNEQFF. CDR3 bases: TGCGCCAGCACCAGGGCCCTAGCGGGAAATGAGCAGTTCTTC.

This clone was detected once. V usage is TRBV6-5 and J usage is TRBJ1-6; 10 bases are shared with TRBD1. Germline values: CDR1 MNHEY, CDR2 SVGAGI. Trimming took 9 bases from V and 9 from J; bases not matched to a gene: 2. This CDR3 spans 12 amino acids. Written as DNA, the CDR3 is TGTGCCAGTGGGACAGGGGCTTCACCCCTCCACTTT. This translates into CASGTGASPLHF.

The gene calls are TRBV7-6 and TRBJ1-4, with unresolved D. The CDR3 consists of 13 residues. CDR1 and CDR2 from the germline V gene are SGHVS and FNYEAQ. V shed 5 bases and J shed 8 bases, with 12 bases lying between them. The CDR3 here is CASSPREREKLFF. Written as DNA, the CDR3 is TGTGCCAGCAGCCCGAGGGAGAGAGAAAAACTGTTTTTT.

The V gene is TRBV3-1 (or the pseudogene TRBV3-2), the J gene TRBJ2-3, with 8 bases fitting TRBD2. The CDR3 runs 13 residues. The junction had 4 bases not matched to a gene; V was cut back by 7 bases and J by 4 bases. CDR1 LGHDT and CDR2 YNNKEL come from the germline V gene (reference sequence). CDR3 in amino acids: CASTSGGADTQYF. In nucleotides, the CDR3 is TGTGCCAGCACCTCGGGGGGGGCAGATACGCAGTATTTT.

The chain couples TRBV3-1 (or the pseudogene TRBV3-2) to TRBJ2-1; 8 bases fit TRBD1. With 1 base clipped from V and 7 bases from J, the junction kept 21 bases outside the gene matches. From germline, CDR1 is LGHDT and CDR2 YNNKEL (reference sequence). This CDR3 spans 20 amino acids. The CDR3 here is CASSQVGGQGAFRAGNEQFF. The CDR3 nucleotides read TGTGCCAGCAGCCAAGTTGGAGGCCAGGGGGCCTTTCGCGCGGGGAATGAGCAGTTCTTC.

DNA of the CDR3: TGTGCCAGCAGCTCGGGGACTGGAAACACAGATACGCAGTATTTT. It codes for CASSSGTGNTDTQYF. The gene calls are TRBV9 and TRBJ2-3, with a tentative D call TRBD2 (6 bases). The germline CDR1 and CDR2 sequences are SGDLS and YYNGEE. The CDR3 has 15 amino acids. Trimming removed 4 bases from V and 2 bases from J, with 14 bases in between.

The V call is TRBV5-1, the J call TRBJ2-2; tentatively, D is TRBD1 (5 bases). The CDR3 length is 14 residues. Germline V gene sequence: CDR1 SGHRS, CDR2 YFSETQ. Trimming took 3 bases from V and 4 from J, leaving 10 bases between them. The CDR3 nucleotides are TGCGCCAGCAGCTCCCAGGGTGGCACCGGGGAGCTGTTTTTT. It codes for CASSSQGGTGELFF.

The rearrangement links TRBV18 to TRBJ1-3; 9 positions agree with TRBD1. The V segment lost 3 bases and the J segment 3 bases; nucleotides outside the gene matches: 3. The CDR3 extends over 15 amino acids. The germline V gene encodes CDR1 KGHSH and CDR2 LQKENI. The CDR3 here is CASSPGTGSGNTIYF. In DNA form, the CDR3 reads TGTGCCAGCTCACCGGGGACAGGGAGTGGAAACACCATATATTTT.

CDR3 loop: CASSQAGGKGPMNTEAFF. The CDR3 bases are TGTGCCAGCAGCCAAGCGGGGGGAAAGGGCCCCATGAACACTGAAGCTTTCTTT. The chain has TRBV4-2 and TRBJ1-1, with a tentative D call TRBD1 (5 bases). Germline V gene data show CDR1 as LGHNA and CDR2 as YNFKEQ. V gave up 1 base and J gave up 0 bases, with 18 bases separating them. This CDR3 is built from 18 residues.

This chain links TRBV5-4 with TRBJ2-1, with TRBD2 matching over 12 bases. The CDR3 is 13 residues long. The J segment lost 5 bases and the V segment lost 7 bases, leaving 1 base of the junction unmatched. CDR1 and CDR2 (germline): SGHNT, YYREEE (reference sequence). DNA for the CDR3: TGTGCCAGCGGACTAGCGGGGAACAATGAGCAGTTCTTC. Translated: CASGLAGNNEQFF. The full variable domain, its missing parts supplied by reference TRBV5-4 and TRBJ2-1, is ETGVTQSPTHLIKTRGQQVTLRCSSQSGHNTVSWYQQALGQGPQFIFQYYREEENGRGNFPPRFSGLQFPNYSSELNVNALELDDSALYLCASGLAGNNEQFFGPGTRLTVL.

This chain joins TRBV7-9 and TRBJ2-5; TRBD2 matches at 12 bases. Germline loops: CDR1 SEHNR, CDR2 FQNEAQ (reference sequence). The CDR3 is made up of 18 amino acids. V was clipped by 4 bases and J by 2 bases; unmatched bases: 11. CDR3 amino acids: CASSSQWTSGNLQETQYF. The DNA for the CDR3 is TGTGCCAGCAGCTCTCAATGGACTAGCGGGAACCTACAAGAGACCCAGTACTTC.

CDR3: CASSPGTSGGLNEQFF. The DNA for the CDR3 is TGCGCCAGCAGCCCTGGGACTAGCGGGGGTCTCAATGAGCAGTTCTTC. The chain has TRBV4-3 and TRBJ2-1; 14 nucleotides align to TRBD2. The V gene's germline CDR1 is LGHNA and CDR2 YSLEER. After removal of 4 bases from V and 6 bases from J, the junction contained 5 bases not matched to a gene. This CDR3 comprises 16 residues.

The rearrangement joins TRBV19 to TRBJ1-4; 9 bases line up with TRBD1. Germline V gene data show CDR1 as LNHDA and CDR2 as SQIVND (reference sequence). Trimming at V came to 7 bases and at J to 6 bases, leaving 15 bases not matched to a gene. This CDR3 comprises 17 residues. The CDR3 nucleotides read TGTGCCAGTACCAGTCCCGGGACAGGGATCGGGGATGAAAAACTGTTTTTT. Protein: CASTSPGTGIGDEKLFF.

In nucleotides, the CDR3 is TGCGCCAGCAGCTTAGCAGCGGAACAGTTCTTC. This gives the protein CASSLAAEQFF. V is TRBV5-1 and J is TRBJ2-1, with a possible D match to TRBD2 (5 bases). Trimming pared 2 bases from V and 13 bases from J, leaving 10 bases between. The CDR3 totals 11 residues. Germline CDR1 SGHRS, CDR2 YFSETQ.

This clone has a handful of counts. The identical CDR3 is also encoded by other nucleotide sequences in the sample. In DNA form, the CDR3 reads TGTGCCAGCAGCTTAGGGGGCCCGTACAATGAGCAGTTCTTC. Translated: CASSLGGPYNEQFF. J is TRBJ2-1 and V is TRBV7-9; perhaps TRBD1 as D (5 bases). The germline V gene encodes CDR1 SEHNR and CDR2 FQNEAQ (reference sequence). The CDR3 contains 14 residues. The V gene lost 1 base and the J gene lost 4 bases, with 8 bases spanning the gap.

The V call is TRBV15, the J call TRBJ2-3; TRBD2 matches 10 bases. The CDR3 sequence is 16 residues long. CDR1 is LNHNV, CDR2 YYDKDF, per germline (reference sequence). V dropped 1 base and J dropped 3; count of bases not matched to a gene: 4. The DNA of the CDR3 is TGTGCCACCAGCAGAGTCGTAGCGGGGGGTACAGATACGCAGTATTTT. Translated: CATSRVVAGGTDTQYF.

The DNA of the CDR3 is TGTGCCAGCAGCAAGGGTAGGCACCTAGGAAACACCATATATTTT. Translating it yields CASSKGRHLGNTIYF. This sequence joins TRBV9 and TRBJ1-3; the D is unclear. CDR1 is SGDLS, CDR2 YYNGEE, per germline. Trimming cost V 4 bases and J 4 bases, with 15 bases left between them. The CDR3 loop spans 15 amino acids.

This clone was seen just once. This chain uses TRBV30 with TRBJ1-3; D is perhaps TRBD1 (5 bases). CDR1 is GTSNPN and CDR2 is SVGIG in the germline V gene (reference sequence). The CDR3 runs to 16 residues. V gave up 0 bases and J gave up 2 bases, with 14 bases separating them. In DNA, the CDR3 is TGTGCCTGGAGTGTATCAGGGCTAGTTCCTGGAAACACCATATATTTT. Amino acids: CAWSVSGLVPGNTIYF. Based on the CDR3 plus reference TRBV30 and TRBJ1-3, the full variable domain is SQTIHQWPATLVQPVGSPLSLECTVEGTSNPNLYWYRQAAGRGLQLLFYSVGIGQISSEVPQNLSASRPQDRQFILSSKKLLLSDSGFYLCAWSVSGLVPGNTIYFGEGSWLTVV.

A single count supports this clone. The V call is TRBV30, the J call TRBJ2-3; tentatively, D is TRBD1 (6 bases). Germline V CDR1 and CDR2: GTSNPN, SVGIG (reference sequence). V dropped 4 bases and J dropped 7 bases, with 24 bases sitting between them. The CDR3 runs to 16 residues. CDR3 in DNA: TGTGCCTGGACCCCACCCGACTCCATGGGGGCATATACGCAGTATTTT. Protein sequence: CAWTPPDSMGAYTQYF.

The rearrangement joins TRBV6-5 to TRBJ2-7, with 7 positions matching TRBD1. CDR3 length: 15 amino acids. Germline V gives CDR1 MNHEY, CDR2 SVGAGI. V trimming: 5 bases; J trimming: 2 bases; junction bases outside the gene matches: 9. CDR3 sequence reads: CASSPAGTETYEQYF. The CDR3 nucleotides read TGTGCCAGCAGTCCGGCCGGGACAGAAACCTACGAGCAGTACTTC.

V usage is TRBV7-2 and J usage is TRBJ2-3; the match to TRBD1 covers 10 bases. Germline loops: CDR1 SGHTA, CDR2 FQGNSA. With V trimmed by 5 bases and J by 4 bases, 9 bases remained unmatched. This CDR3 spans 16 amino acids. The CDR3 spells CASSRRDRGGSDTQYF. DNA of the CDR3: TGTGCCAGCAGCCGCCGGGACAGGGGAGGGTCAGATACGCAGTATTTT.

The V call is TRBV18, the J call TRBJ1-1; TRBD1 might be the D (5 bases). The CDR3 spans 17 residues. Trimming stripped 2 bases from V and 5 bases from J, with 21 bases between. Germline V gene lookup returns CDR1 KGHSH and CDR2 LQKENI. The CDR3 region is CASSPYIGHVGTTEAFF. CDR3 DNA: TGTGCCAGCTCACCATATATAGGACACGTGGGAACTACTGAAGCTTTCTTT.

This chain connects TRBV5-1 to TRBJ1-1, with TRBD1 identical over 7 bases. The CDR3 spans 14 residues. In germline, CDR1 is SGHRS, CDR2 YFSETQ. V gave up 0 bases and J gave up 5 bases; unmatched junction bases: 4. The DNA for the CDR3 is TGCGCCAGCAGCTTGGAAGGACAGGTGACTGAAGCTTTCTTT. It yields the protein CASSLEGQVTEAFF.

The chain couples TRBV28 to TRBJ1-2, with TRBD1 as a possible D gene (5 bases). Between the trimmed V and J ends, which lost 4 bases and 6 bases, there was a span of 9 bases. Per germline, CDR1 MDHEN and CDR2 SYDVKM. The CDR3 is 12 amino acids. The CDR3 nucleotides read TGTGCCAGCAGTTGGGGGGTCGATGGCTACACCTTC. This codes for CASSWGVDGYTF.